This T cell receptor (beta chain) originates from a study of beta chain features in type 1 diabetes. Study details: Cell yields, gender and age were similar in healthy donors and patients. All samples combined gave about 100 million sorted cells for examination. Study-level findings and limits: Type 1 diabetes patients had moderately but significantly shorter TCRB CDR3s in all four CD4+ subsets. A potential PCR bias toward shorter templates would be equal in patient and control samples.

This clone was detected only a few times. Its antigen remains unknown. As every portion of the isolated RNA was reverse transcribed, the sequencing read expressed TCRB transcripts. Clones were sequenced by immunoSEQ multiplex PCR, and TCRdb holds only the in-frame ones, with some missing. There are some 190,000 clones in the sample; around 7.9% occur only once, and approximately 0.54% lies in the top ten. The sequence was collected from a man aged 18 to 35 with type 1 diabetes. Sequencing used central memory CD4+ T cells from blood.

The CDR3 DNA reads as TGTGCCAGCAGTTTGGATTGGACAGGCGAGGAAGCTTTCTTT. It translates to CASSLDWTGEEAFF. The rearrangement links TRBV28 to TRBJ1-1, with TRBD1 identical over 7 bases. The CDR3 has 14 amino acids. V shed 3 bases, J shed 8 bases, and the junction held 9 bases outside the gene matches. Germline V CDR1 and CDR2: MDHEN, SYDVKM.